This T cell receptor (beta chain) came from a study of long-term antiretroviral therapy in people with HIV (dated by TCRdb to between 2021 and 2022). Background on the whole study: The earliest samples were collected approximately a decade before the 2015 WHO recommendation for immediate ART, a period when ART was typically delayed until CD4 counts fell. A retrospective serial study tested whether changes in peripheral blood TRB repertoire composition and diversity were associated with ART initiation and durable HIV suppression. The cohort contributed fewer than 200 cryopreserved PBMC samples from a few dozen adults with confirmed HIV infection, collected serially over a mean of around 6 years (range 1-12). Of the 30 participants with HIV, fewer than twelve were female. Test extractions of a monoclonal T-cell line alongside 30 to 35 polyclonal samples showed no cross-contamination during QIAcube processing.

On this clone itself: It has no known antigen specificity. Per-base qualities were not stored, and no clone one base away is much larger.

Sequencing of the TRB variable region was done with the immunoSEQ hsTCRB v3.0 assay at survey level resolution. A depth of about 35,000-55,000 T-cell genomes per sample was targeted for TRB sequencing. TRB libraries were pooled and sequenced on an Illumina MiSeq using a v3 150-cycle kit. The study's processing was this. Repertoire analysis ran in R within a reproducible Nextflow workflow covering QC, data transformation and analysis. LymphoSeq2, an R package for exploring AIRR-Seq data, was used to implement custom analyses. A few samples yielding fewer than 5000 total TRB sequences were excluded, leaving 150 to 200 analyzed HIV repertoires. Among the 190 or so HIV repertoires that were kept, around 60 were collected before ART initiation and under 150 were collected after ART initiation. Repertoires were downsampled to 5000 TRB nucleotide sequences, with summary statistics averaged over 100 downsampling iterations. Only TRB sequences with CDR3 regions of at least seven amino acids were retained for analysis. Diversity was measured with a Shannon entropy-derived clonality score and the Gini coefficient. Repertoire networks linked the top 5000 CDR3 amino acid sequences whenever two sequences differed by an edit distance of one. For TRB CDR3 amino acid sequences, GLIPH2 was used to predict antigen specificity groups and MHC restriction. Known CMV, EBV, HIV or tissue antigen associations were flagged by matching CDR3 amino acid sequences against VDJdb and McPAS-TCR. Pre-ART, post-ART and control groups were compared with Wilcoxon signed-rank tests and Holm-Bonferroni correction. Entries here come from immuneACCESS through TCRdb and include only in-frame sequences with V and J called. Some clones fail to appear in such tables; in the studies checked, an unresolved V gene covers under half of the shortfall, and the cause of the remainder is unknown. V, J and clone size are taken as reported in that table, and D and trimming were inferred from the DNA itself. The sample contains over 25,000 clones, roughly 95% of them found a single time. Over 2% of the sample is taken by the ten largest.

The germline V gene yields SGHTA for CDR1 and FQGNSA for CDR2. The CDR3 measures 16 amino acids from cysteine to phenylalanine. Only the CDR3 DNA is retained, 48 bases long and in frame from the first base. At the junction V is shortened by 5 bases and J by 2 bases, with 18 bases in between. To be included, a participant needed at least one PBMC sample from before ART initiation plus at least two post-ART samples. Treatment was received in the United States of America by all participants with HIV. Before DNA extraction, cryopreserved samples of about 1-10 million PBMC were thawed and washed. At the time of the earliest PBMC sample, participants with HIV were aged between about 23 and 55 years. PBMC samples from each participant spanned 1-4 timepoints before ART initiation and 2-8 timepoints after ART initiation, with a median of 7 samples. Serial HIV viral load, CD4+ T-cell count, ART history and demographic data were obtained for every participant. Genomic DNA was extracted from unsorted PBMC with a Qiagen kit on a QIAcube, processed in batches of 12 samples.

Overall results and qualifications from the work: The samples span the years 2004 to 2017, and the ART regimens used at that time may not be as effective as current regimens. Starting ART was linked to a significant rise in TRB diversity, yet even after long-term ART the diversity remained significantly lower than in transplant donor controls. HIV repertoires had narrower CDR3 length ranges than controls, and the network structure suggested an antigen-experienced repertoire that shifted only slightly toward naive after ART. Because PBMC availability was limited, only the TCR beta chain was sequenced, with no alpha chain pairing. At every time point, the repertoire was dominated by expanded TRB clones first identified before ART initiation, although this dominance fluctuated and, in many PLHIV, declined after ART. Inferences about post-ART repertoire changes were limited because no data were available on ART adherence, viral resistance or therapy changes. Unsorted PBMC were profiled instead of sorted CD4+ and CD8+ T cells because pre-ART samples had limited cell numbers.

The sequence derives from a man aged 30 to 45 with HIV. The starting material was unsorted PBMCs, obtained 6.5 to 6.9 years after starting antiretroviral therapy. The V and J segments used are TRBV7-2 and TRBJ2-5; D gene: possibly TRBD1, on 5 matching bases. The CDR3 corresponds to CASSARFSTEQETQYF. Read as DNA, the sequence is TGTGCCAGCAGCGCTCGATTCTCGACAGAACAAGAGACCCAGTACTTC.